This TCR beta chain was recovered during a study of blood T cell repertoires in COVID-19. Study background: The United States, Italy and Spain were the sources of the acute and convalescent COVID-19 samples.

Repertoires were generated with immunoSEQ multiplex PCR, while TCRdb's copy carries only in-frame clones and drops some. Of approximately 190,000 clones in the sample, 80% to 85% were seen once. Looked up from germline, CDR1 is MNHEY and CDR2 is SVGAGI. The CDR3 is made up of 14 amino acids. The ends lost 5 bases at V and 6 bases at J; junction bases unmatched: 8. This clonotype was obtained from a human donor in a cohort sampled during active COVID-19. Sequenced input: peripheral blood. The chain links TRBV6-5 to TRBJ1-2; TRBD1 agrees at 8 bases. CDR3 sequence reads: CASSIRQGRNGYTF. CDR3 DNA sequence: TGTGCCAGCAGTATAAGACAGGGGAGGAATGGCTACACCTTC.